The text below deals with one T cell receptor (beta chain). Its antigen is as yet unknown. The source of the sample is a study of shared clonotypes between healthy human individuals. Study-wide results and limits: Naive subsets, compared against memory subsets, generally had larger estimated richness values. There were few donors, and this limited the genetic and exposure-history diversity represented. An expected dependence of interdonor clonotype sharing on sequencing depth was noted.

Sequenced by immunoSEQ multiplex PCR; TCRdb stores in-frame clones only, minus some. Of more than 400,000 clones listed, approximately 95% were seen once; the top ten hold under 0.065%. The authors divided CD4+ cells into CD45RA+ naive and CD45RA-negative memory subsets. This CDR3 is 15 amino acids long. CDR1 and CDR2 (germline): SGHRS, YFSETQ. Losses at the gene ends were 4 bases for V and 5 bases for J; bases not matched to a gene: 6. The sequenced material came from naive CD4+ T cells sorted from blood. Subset defined: CD45RA+ positively selected. This TCR was sampled from a woman younger than 45 in good health. The chain has TRBV5-1 and TRBJ2-2, with 9 positions matching TRBD1. The CDR3 DNA reads TGCGCCAGCAGCACTAGGACAGGGGTGACCGGGGAGCTGTTTTTT. It codes for CASSTRTGVTGELFF.